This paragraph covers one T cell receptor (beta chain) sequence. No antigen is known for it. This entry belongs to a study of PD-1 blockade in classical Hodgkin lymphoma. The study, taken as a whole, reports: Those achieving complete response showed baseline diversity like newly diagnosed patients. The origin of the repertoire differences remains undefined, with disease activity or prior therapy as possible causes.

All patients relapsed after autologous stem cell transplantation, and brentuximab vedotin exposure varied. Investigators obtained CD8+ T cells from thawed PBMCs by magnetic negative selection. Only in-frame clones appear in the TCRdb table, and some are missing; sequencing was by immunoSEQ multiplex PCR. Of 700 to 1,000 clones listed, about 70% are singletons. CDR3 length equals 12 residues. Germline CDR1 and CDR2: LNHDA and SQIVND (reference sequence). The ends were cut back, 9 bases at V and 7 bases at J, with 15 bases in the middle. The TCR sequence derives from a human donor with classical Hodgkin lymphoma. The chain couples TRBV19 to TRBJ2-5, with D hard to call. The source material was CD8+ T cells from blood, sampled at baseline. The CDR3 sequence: CASGPDERTQYF. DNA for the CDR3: TGTGCCAGCGGACCGGACGAAAGGACCCAGTACTTC.